This T cell receptor beta chain was documented in a study of cytotoxic CD8 clonotypes in ibrutinib-treated CLL. Notes on the study in general: Clonality was elevated at ibrutinib response and had returned toward baseline at progression. A difference in sampling times existed between sustained-remission and progressing patients.

For this clone: No antigen is known for it.

V lost 10 bases, J lost 5 bases, and 11 bases stayed unmatched. The CDR3 length is 13 residues. Germline values: CDR1 MNHNS, CDR2 SASEGT. Clones were read by immunoSEQ multiplex PCR, and TCRdb kept only the in-frame ones, dropping some. The table has 140,000 to 150,000 clones, roughly three quarters seen once. TCR beta libraries used around 2 micrograms of genomic DNA from cryopreserved PBMCs. This TCR came from a human donor with chronic lymphocytic leukemia. This chain joins TRBV6-1 and TRBJ2-7, with 7 bases identical to TRBD2. The sequenced sample was PBMCs, obtained after 24 months of ibrutinib treatment. The CDR3 DNA sequence: TGTGCCACCCAACCGGGGGAGGGCGACGAGCAGTACTTC. It translates to CATQPGEGDEQYF.